This TCR beta chain came from a study of T cells in Graves' hyperthyroidism and ophthalmopathy. Whole-study findings and limits: Separation of ophthalmopathy from stable hyperthyroidism was achieved by a 13 V-J model. Most thyroid-expanded clonotypes above 0.001 were also found in blood.

On this clonotype: As yet, its antigen is unknown.

The CDR3 is 17 residues long. After removal of 3 bases from V and 3 bases from J, the junction contained 7 bases not matched to a gene. Per germline, CDR1 SNHLY and CDR2 FYNNEI. Individuals with ophthalmopathy presented a Clinical Activity Score of at least 3, a NOSPECS grade of at least 4 and a duration under 3 months. TCR beta CDR3 regions were amplified from RNA. The primer set for the first-round RT-PCR of the TCR CDR3 was HTBI. A single record per CDR3 protein comes from TCRdb applying MiXCR to the multiplex PCR reads. This table holds about 640,000 distinct CDR3 sequences, less than 25% found once.

This receptor was identified in a young man with Graves' ophthalmopathy. The sequenced material came from blood. The rearrangement links TRBV2 to TRBJ2-6; 8 positions match TRBD2. The CDR3 coding sequence is TGTGCCAGCAGTGACCGTCTAGCGGGTCTTGGGGCCAACGTCCTGACTTTC. Its protein product is CASSDRLAGLGANVLTF.